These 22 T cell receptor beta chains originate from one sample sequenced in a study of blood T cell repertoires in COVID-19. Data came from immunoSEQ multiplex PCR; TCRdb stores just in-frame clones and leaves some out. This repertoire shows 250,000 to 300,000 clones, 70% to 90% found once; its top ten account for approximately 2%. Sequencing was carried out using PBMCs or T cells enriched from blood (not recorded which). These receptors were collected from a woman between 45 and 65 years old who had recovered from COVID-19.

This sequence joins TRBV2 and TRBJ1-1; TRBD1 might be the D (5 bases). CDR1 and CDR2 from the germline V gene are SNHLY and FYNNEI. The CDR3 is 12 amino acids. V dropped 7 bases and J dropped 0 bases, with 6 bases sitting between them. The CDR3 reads CASKGMNTEAFF. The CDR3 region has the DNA TGTGCCAGCAAGGGGATGAACACTGAAGCTTTCTTT.

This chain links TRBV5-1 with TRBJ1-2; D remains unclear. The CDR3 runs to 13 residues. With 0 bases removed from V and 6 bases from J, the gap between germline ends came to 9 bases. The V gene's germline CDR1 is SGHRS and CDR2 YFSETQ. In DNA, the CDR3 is TGCGCCAGCAGCTTGGCTGGCAGTAATGGCTACACCTTC. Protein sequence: CASSLAGSNGYTF.

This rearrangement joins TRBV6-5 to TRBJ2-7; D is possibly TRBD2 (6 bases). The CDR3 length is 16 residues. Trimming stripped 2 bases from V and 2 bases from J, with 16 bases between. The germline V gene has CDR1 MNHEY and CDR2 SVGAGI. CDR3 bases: TGTGCCAGCAGTTACCTCGCCGGGGGTAGAGCCTACGAGCAGTACTTC. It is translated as CASSYLAGGRAYEQYF.

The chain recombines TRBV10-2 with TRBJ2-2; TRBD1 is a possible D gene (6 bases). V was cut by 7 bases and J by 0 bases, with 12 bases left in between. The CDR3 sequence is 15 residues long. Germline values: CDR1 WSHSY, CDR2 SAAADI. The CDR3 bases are TGCGCCAGCAAGGACAGCCATACGAACACCGGGGAGCTGTTTTTT. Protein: CASKDSHTNTGELFF.

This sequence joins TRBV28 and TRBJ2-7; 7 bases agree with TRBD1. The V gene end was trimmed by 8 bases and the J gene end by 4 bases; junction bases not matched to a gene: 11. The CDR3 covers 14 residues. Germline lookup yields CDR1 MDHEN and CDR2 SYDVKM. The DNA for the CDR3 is TGTGCCAGCTGCGATTACGGGACAGCTTACGAGCAGTACTTC. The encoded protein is CASCDYGTAYEQYF.

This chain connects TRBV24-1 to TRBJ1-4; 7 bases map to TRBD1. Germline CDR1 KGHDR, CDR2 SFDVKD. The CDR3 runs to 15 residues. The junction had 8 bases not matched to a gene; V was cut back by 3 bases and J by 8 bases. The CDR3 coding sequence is TGTGCCACCAGTGATCCTGGACAGGTGGGAGAAAAACTGTTTTTT. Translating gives CATSDPGQVGEKLFF.

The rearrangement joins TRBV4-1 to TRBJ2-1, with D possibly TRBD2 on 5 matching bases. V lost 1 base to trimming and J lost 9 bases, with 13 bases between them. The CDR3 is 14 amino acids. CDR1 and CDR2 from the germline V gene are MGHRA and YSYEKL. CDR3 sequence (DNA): TGCGCCAGCAGCCAAGCGACGGGCGGAGGTGAGCAGTTCTTC. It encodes CASSQATGGGEQFF.

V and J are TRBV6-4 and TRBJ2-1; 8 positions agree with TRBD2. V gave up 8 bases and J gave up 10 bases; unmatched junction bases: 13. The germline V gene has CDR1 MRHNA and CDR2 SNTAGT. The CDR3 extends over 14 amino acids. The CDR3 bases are TGTGCCAGCCAGCAGAGTAGCGGGATCGGGGAGCAGTTCTTC. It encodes CASQQSSGIGEQFF.

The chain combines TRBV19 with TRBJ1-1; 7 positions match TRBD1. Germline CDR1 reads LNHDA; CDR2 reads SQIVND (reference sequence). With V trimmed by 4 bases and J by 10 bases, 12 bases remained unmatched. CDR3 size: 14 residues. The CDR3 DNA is TGTGCCAGTAGTACCGTGGACAGGATCTGGGGAGCTTTCTTT. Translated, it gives CASSTVDRIWGAFF.

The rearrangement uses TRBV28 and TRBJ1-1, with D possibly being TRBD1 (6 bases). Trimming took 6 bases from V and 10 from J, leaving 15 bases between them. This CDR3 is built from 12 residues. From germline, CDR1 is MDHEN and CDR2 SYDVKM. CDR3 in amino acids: CASRYAGEGAFF. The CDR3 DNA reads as TGTGCCAGCAGGTACGCAGGGGAGGGAGCTTTCTTT.

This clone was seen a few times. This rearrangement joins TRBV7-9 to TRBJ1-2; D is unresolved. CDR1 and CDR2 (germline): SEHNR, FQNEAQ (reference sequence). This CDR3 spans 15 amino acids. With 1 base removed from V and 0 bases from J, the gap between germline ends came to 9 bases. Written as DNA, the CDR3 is TGTGCCAGCAGCTTAGAAGTCAGATCTAACTATGGCTACACCTTC. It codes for CASSLEVRSNYGYTF.

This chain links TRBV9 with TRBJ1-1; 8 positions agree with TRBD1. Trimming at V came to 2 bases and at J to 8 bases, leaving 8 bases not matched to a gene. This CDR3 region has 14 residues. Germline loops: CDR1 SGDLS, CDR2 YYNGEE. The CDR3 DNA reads TGTGCCAGCAGCGTCCACAGGGGGGGGAAGGAAGCTTTCTTT. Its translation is CASSVHRGGKEAFF.

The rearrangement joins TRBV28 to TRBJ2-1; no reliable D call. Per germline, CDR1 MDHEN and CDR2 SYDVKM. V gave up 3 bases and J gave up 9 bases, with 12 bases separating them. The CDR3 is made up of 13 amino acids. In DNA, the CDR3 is TGTGCCAGCAGTTTTAAAGAGAGAGGTGAGCAGTTCTTC. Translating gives CASSFKERGEQFF. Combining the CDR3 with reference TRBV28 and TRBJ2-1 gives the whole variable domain DVKVTQSSRYLVKRTGEKVFLECVQDMDHENMFWYRQDPGLGLRLIYFSYDVKMKEKGDIPEGYSVSREKKERFSLILESASTNQTSMYLCASSFKERGEQFFGPGTRLTVL.

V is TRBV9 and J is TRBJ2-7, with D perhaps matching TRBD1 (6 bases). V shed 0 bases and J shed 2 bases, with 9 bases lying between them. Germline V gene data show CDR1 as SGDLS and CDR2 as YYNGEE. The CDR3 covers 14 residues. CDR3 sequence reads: CASSVEDSAYEQYF. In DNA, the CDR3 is TGTGCCAGCAGCGTAGAGGACAGTGCCTACGAGCAGTACTTC. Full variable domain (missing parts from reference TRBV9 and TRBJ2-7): DSGVTQTPKHLITATGQRVTLRCSPRSGDLSVYWYQQSLDQGLQFLIQYYNGEERAKGNILERFSAQQFPDLHSELNLSSLELGDSALYFCASSVEDSAYEQYFGPGTRLTVT.

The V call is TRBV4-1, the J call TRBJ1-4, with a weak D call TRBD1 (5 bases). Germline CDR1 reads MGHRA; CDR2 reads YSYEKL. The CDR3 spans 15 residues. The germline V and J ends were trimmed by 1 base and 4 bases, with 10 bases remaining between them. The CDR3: CASSQVGGDNEKLFF. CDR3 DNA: TGCGCCAGCAGCCAAGTTGGGGGGGATAATGAAAAACTGTTTTTT.

CDR3 DNA sequence: TGTGCCAGTAGTGCGACGTCGGGGTTTCACAATGAGCAGTTCTTC. Translated, it gives CASSATSGFHNEQFF. The J gene is TRBJ2-1, the V gene TRBV19; the D gene is possibly TRBD2 (5 bases). V lost 5 bases and J lost 5, with 16 bases in between. Germline-derived CDR1 and CDR2 are LNHDA and SQIVND (reference sequence). The CDR3 contains 15 residues.

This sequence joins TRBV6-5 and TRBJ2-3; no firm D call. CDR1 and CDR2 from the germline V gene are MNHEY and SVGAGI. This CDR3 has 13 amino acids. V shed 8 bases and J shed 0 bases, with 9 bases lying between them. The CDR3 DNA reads TGTGCCAGCGCCAAGCCTAGCACAGATACGCAGTATTTT. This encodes CASAKPSTDTQYF.

This CDR3 reads CASSRQGYEQYF. The CDR3 region has the DNA TGTGCCAGCAGTCGACAGGGATACGAGCAGTACTTC. The rearrangement joins TRBV12-3 or TRBV12-4 to TRBJ2-7; 7 positions match TRBD1. Germline trimming cut 5 bases from V and 4 bases from J; bases unmatched to any gene: 2. CDR3 length: 12 residues.

Here the CDR3 reads CSVRDLPGNSPLHF. The CDR3 DNA follows: TGCAGCGTCCGTGACTTACCCGGGAATTCACCCCTCCACTTT. The chain has TRBV29-1 and TRBJ1-6, with D unresolved. The V end lost 6 bases, the J end lost 7 bases, and 16 bases lay between the germline ends. This CDR3 has 14 residues. The V gene's germline CDR1 is SQVTM and CDR2 ANQGSEA.

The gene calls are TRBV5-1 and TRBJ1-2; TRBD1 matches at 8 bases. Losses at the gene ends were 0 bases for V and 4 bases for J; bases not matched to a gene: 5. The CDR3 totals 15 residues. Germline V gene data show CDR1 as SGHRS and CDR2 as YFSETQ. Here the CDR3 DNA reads TGCGCCAGCAGCTTGGGGACAGGGATTACCTATGGCTACACCTTC. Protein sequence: CASSLGTGITYGYTF.

CDR3 bases: TGTGCCAGCAGTTTTACCGGGACAGCCGTTCCCTACGAGCAGTACTTC. Translation gives CASSFTGTAVPYEQYF. The rearrangement links TRBV28 to TRBJ2-7, with 7 bases aligning to TRBD1. CDR3 length: 16 amino acids. The germline gives CDR1 MDHEN, CDR2 SYDVKM. V trimming: 3 bases; J trimming: 2 bases; junction bases outside the gene matches: 10.

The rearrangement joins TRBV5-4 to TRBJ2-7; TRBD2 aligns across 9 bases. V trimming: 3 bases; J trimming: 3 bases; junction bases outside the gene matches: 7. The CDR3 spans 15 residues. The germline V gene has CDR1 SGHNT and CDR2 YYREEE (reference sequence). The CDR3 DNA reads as TGTGCCAGCAGCTCCTTAGCGGGAGCCAGCTACGAGCAGTACTTC. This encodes CASSSLAGASYEQYF.